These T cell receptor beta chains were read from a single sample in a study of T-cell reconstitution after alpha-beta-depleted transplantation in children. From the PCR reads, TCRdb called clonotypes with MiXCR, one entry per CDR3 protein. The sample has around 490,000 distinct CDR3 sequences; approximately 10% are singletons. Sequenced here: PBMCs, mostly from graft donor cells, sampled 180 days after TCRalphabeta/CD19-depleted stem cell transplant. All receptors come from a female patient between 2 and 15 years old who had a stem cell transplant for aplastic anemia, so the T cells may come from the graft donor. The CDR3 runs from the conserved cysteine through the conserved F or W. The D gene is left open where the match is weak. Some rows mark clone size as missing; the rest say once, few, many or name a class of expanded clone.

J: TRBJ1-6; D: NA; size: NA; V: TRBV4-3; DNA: TGCGCCAGCAGCCAAGATCGGGGTTCACCCCTCCACTTT; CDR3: CASSQDRGSPLHF
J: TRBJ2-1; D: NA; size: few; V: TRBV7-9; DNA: TGTGCCAGCAGCTTCCCTACCGACCCGGGCGCCTACAATGAGCAGTTCTTC; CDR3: CASSFPTDPGAYNEQFF
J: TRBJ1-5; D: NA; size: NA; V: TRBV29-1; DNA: TGCAGCGCCGCTGCAGGCGATAGCAATCAGCCCCAGCATTTT; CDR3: CSAAAGDSNQPQHF
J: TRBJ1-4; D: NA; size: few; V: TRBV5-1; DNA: TGCGCCAGCAGAGTCGGGAGTAATGAAAAACTGTTTTTT; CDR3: CASRVGSNEKLFF
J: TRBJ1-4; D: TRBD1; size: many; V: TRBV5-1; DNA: TGCGCCAGCAGCTCCAGGGGGCGGGATGAAAAACTGTTTTTT; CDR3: CASSSRGRDEKLFF
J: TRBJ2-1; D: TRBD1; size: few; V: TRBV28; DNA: TGTGCCAGCAGTTTATGGGACAGGGTTGTAGGGAAGTTCTTC; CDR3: CASSLWDRVVGKFF
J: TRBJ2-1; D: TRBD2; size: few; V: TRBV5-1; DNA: TGCGCCAGCAGCATTGGACTAGCGGAGGGGAATGAGCAGTTCTTC; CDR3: CASSIGLAEGNEQFF
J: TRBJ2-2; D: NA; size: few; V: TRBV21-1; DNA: TGTGCCAGCAGCATACGGGTCGCGGGAACCGGGGAGCTGTTTTTT; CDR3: CASSIRVAGTGELFF
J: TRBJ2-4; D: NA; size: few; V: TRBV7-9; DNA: TGTGCCAGCTCCGACGAGGGCATTCAGTACTTC; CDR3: CASSDEGIQYF
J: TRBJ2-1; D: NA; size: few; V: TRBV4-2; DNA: TGTGCCAGCAGCCAAGATCTCGGGAGCGATGAGCAGTTCTTC; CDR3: CASSQDLGSDEQFF
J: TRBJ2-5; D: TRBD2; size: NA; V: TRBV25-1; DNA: TGTGCCAGCAGTGGGACAACTCCTCTACTAGCGGGCCTTCACCAAGAGACCCAGTACTTC; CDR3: CASSGTTPLLAGLHQETQYF
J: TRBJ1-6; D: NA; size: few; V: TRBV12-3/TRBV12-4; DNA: TGTGCCAGCAGTTGGAGGGAGTCCCTCCACTTT; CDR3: CASSWRESLHF
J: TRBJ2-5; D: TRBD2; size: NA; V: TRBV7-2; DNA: TGTGCCAGCAGCTTAACCGGGAGGGCTGGGGAGACCCAGTACTTC; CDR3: CASSLTGRAGETQYF
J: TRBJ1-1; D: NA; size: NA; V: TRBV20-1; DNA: TGCAGTGCTAGAAGATCGAACACTGAAGCTTTCTTT; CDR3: CSARRSNTEAFF
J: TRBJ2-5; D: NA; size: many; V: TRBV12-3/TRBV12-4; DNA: TGTGCCAGCAGTCTTTCGTACCAAGAGACCCAGTACTTC; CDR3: CASSLSYQETQYF
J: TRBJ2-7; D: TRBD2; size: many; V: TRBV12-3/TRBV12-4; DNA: TGTGCCAGCAGTTTGAGCGGGAGGGTCTACGAGCAGTACTTC; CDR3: CASSLSGRVYEQYF
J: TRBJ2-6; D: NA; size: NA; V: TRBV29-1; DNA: TGCAGCGTTGAAGATAGGAGACGTAGAGGGGCCAACGGCCTGACTTTC; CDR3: CSVEDRRRRGANGLTF
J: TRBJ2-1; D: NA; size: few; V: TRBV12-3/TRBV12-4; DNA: TGTGCCAGCAGGTTTCGACTTGTACCGAACAGCTCCTACAATGAGCAGTTCTTC; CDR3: CASRFRLVPNSSYNEQFF
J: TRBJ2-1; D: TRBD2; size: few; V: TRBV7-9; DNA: TGTGCCAGCAGCTTAGTCATAGCGGGAGGCAATGAGCAGTTCTTC; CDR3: CASSLVIAGGNEQFF
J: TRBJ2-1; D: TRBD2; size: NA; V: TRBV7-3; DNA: TGTGCCAGCAGCTCCGCGCCGGGACTAGCGGGAGTCAATGAGCAGTTCTTC; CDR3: CASSSAPGLAGVNEQFF
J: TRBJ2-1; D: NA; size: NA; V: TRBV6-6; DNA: TGTGCCAGCAGTTACGGTCTAGTGGGTGAGCAGTTCTTC; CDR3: CASSYGLVGEQFF
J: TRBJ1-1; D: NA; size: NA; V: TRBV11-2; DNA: TGTGCCAGCAGCTTAAACCGGGACTCCTGCTCCTTT; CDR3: CASSLNRDSCSF
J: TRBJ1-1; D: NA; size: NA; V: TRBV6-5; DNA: TGTGCCAGCAGTTACACCGAAGGGGCTGAAGCTTTCTTT; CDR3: CASSYTEGAEAFF
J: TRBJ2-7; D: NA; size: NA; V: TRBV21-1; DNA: TGTGCCAGCAGCAAAAGGGCACGGGGGCCTTCCTACGAGCAGTACTTC; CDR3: CASSKRARGPSYEQYF